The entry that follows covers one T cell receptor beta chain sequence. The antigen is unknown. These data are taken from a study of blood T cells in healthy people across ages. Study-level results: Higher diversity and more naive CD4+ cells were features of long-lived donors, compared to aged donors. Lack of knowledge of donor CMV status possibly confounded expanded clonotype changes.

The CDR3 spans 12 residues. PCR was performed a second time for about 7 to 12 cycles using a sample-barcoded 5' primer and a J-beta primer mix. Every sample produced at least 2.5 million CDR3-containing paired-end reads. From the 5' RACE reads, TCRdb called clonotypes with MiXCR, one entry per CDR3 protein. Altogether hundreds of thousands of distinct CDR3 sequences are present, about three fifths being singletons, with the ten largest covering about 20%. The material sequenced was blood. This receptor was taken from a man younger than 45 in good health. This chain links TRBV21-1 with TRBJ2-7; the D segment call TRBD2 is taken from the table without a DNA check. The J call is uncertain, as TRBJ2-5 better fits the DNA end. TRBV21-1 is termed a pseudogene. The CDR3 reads CASHGRSRTQYF. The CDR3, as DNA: TGTGCCAGCCACGGGAGGTCAAGGACCCAGTACTTC.